What follows are 19 T cell receptor beta chains derived from one specimen sequenced in a study of T cells in tuberculosis. Clones were sequenced by immunoSEQ multiplex PCR, and TCRdb holds only the in-frame ones, with some missing. The sample holds fewer than 35,000 clones, more than 70% seen once. The time point denotes: new active TB diagnosis, blood taken before or within 7 days of starting treatment. The sample was PBMCs, taken at tuberculosis diagnosis. The receptors derive from an adult with tuberculosis.

This sequence joins TRBV6-4 and TRBJ2-3; D is possibly TRBD1 (5 bases). V lost 2 bases and J lost 0, with 9 bases in between. Looked up from germline, CDR1 is MRHNA and CDR2 is SNTAGT. The CDR3 loop spans 15 amino acids. The CDR3 nucleotides read TGTGCCAGCAGTGACCAGGGATCTAGCACAGATACGCAGTATTTT. Protein product: CASSDQGSSTDTQYF.

The J gene is TRBJ1-3, the V gene TRBV2; D perhaps matches TRBD1 (6 bases). V was trimmed by 4 bases and J by 0 bases, leaving 10 bases between them. Germline V gives CDR1 SNHLY, CDR2 FYNNEI. The CDR3 is made up of 15 amino acids. The CDR3 protein is CASSGTGSSGNTIYF. The CDR3 bases are TGTGCCAGCAGTGGAACAGGGAGCTCTGGAAACACCATATATTTT.

The chain carries TRBV6-6 and TRBJ1-2, with TRBD1 as a possible D gene (6 bases). The CDR3 extends over 12 amino acids. The germline gives CDR1 MNHNY, CDR2 SVGAGI (reference sequence). Deletions cut 4 bases from V and 8 bases from J, with 11 bases between. CDR3 bases: TGTGCCAGCAGTTTCTCGACAGGCGGCTACACCTTC. Amino acid sequence: CASSFSTGGYTF.

The chain carries TRBV5-1 and TRBJ2-7; tentatively, D is TRBD1 (6 bases). This CDR3 has 15 residues. V gave up 4 bases and J gave up 3 bases, with 17 bases separating them. Germline V gives CDR1 SGHRS, CDR2 YFSETQ. The CDR3 spells CASSRDRTWVYEQYF. The CDR3, as DNA: TGCGCCAGCAGCCGTGACAGGACCTGGGTCTACGAGCAGTACTTC.

The chain employs TRBV28 and TRBJ1-1; 7 bases are a match to TRBD1. Germline CDR1 MDHEN, CDR2 SYDVKM. The CDR3 is made up of 15 amino acids. Unmatched junction bases numbered 10, after V lost 4 bases and J lost 5 bases. The CDR3 sequence is CASSSPTGVRTEAFF. CDR3 nucleotides: TGTGCCAGCAGTTCCCCAACAGGGGTTCGGACTGAAGCTTTCTTT.

V is TRBV5-4 and J is TRBJ1-1; D is ambiguous. Deletions cut 3 bases from V and 6 bases from J, with 9 bases between. CDR3 length: 12 residues. CDR1 and CDR2 from the germline V gene are SGHNT and YYREEE (reference sequence). CDR3: CASSSNRAEAFF. CDR3 bases: TGTGCCAGCAGCTCTAACAGAGCTGAAGCTTTCTTT.

This clone showed up just a few times. The rearrangement links TRBV12-5 to TRBJ2-1; 10 bases map to TRBD1. CDR1 and CDR2 from the germline V gene are LGHNT and FRNRAP. The CDR3 is 14 amino acids. After removal of 6 bases from V and 10 bases from J, the junction contained 9 bases not matched to a gene. CDR3 sequence (DNA): TGTGCTAGTGGCTCCCGACAGGGGGCTACCGAGCAGTTCTTC. It translates to CASGSRQGATEQFF.

The chain has TRBV5-1 and TRBJ2-3; D might be TRBD2 (7 bases). The length of the CDR3 is 15 residues. Germline CDR1 and CDR2: SGHRS and YFSETQ. V dropped 1 base and J dropped 4 bases, with 13 bases sitting between them. CDR3 in DNA: TGCGCCAGCAGCTTGCTTGGGGGGGCCTCAGATACGCAGTATTTT. Encoded protein: CASSLLGGASDTQYF.

The DNA of the CDR3 is TGTGCCAGCAGCTTAGTGGGCCAGGCGGGGGGTCCGACTGGGACCCAGTACTTC. Its translation: CASSLVGQAGGPTGTQYF. The genes are TRBV11-2 and TRBJ2-5; 8 bases line up with TRBD2. This CDR3 has 18 amino acids. Per the germline V gene, CDR1 is SGHAT and CDR2 is FQNNGV. V shed 1 base, J shed 7 bases, and the junction held 17 bases outside the gene matches.

V is TRBV30 and J is TRBJ1-3; possible D gene TRBD1, 5 bases. The CDR3 extends over 13 amino acids. Germline CDR1 and CDR2: GTSNPN and SVGIG (reference sequence). V was cut by 8 bases and J by 3 bases, with 14 bases left in between. The CDR3 DNA follows: TGTGCCGGGGCCCGGGCCCTTGGAAACACCATATATTTT. Translating gives CAGARALGNTIYF.

The rearrangement links TRBV7-6 to TRBJ2-7; 7 bases line up with TRBD1. The CDR3 runs to 15 residues. Germline lookup yields CDR1 SGHVS and CDR2 FNYEAQ. With 1 base clipped from V and 2 bases from J, the junction kept 5 bases outside the gene matches. CDR3 DNA: TGTGCCAGCAGCTTAGATACAGGGGCCCCCTACGAGCAGTACTTC. Amino acid sequence: CASSLDTGAPYEQYF.

This rearrangement joins TRBV4-2 to TRBJ2-7; 10 bases fit TRBD2. After removal of 0 bases from V and 2 bases from J, the junction contained 4 bases not matched to a gene. Germline V lookup: CDR1 LGHNA, CDR2 YNFKEQ. The CDR3 loop spans 16 amino acids. The CDR3 DNA reads TGTGCCAGCAGCCAAGATCTTAGCGGGAGGACCTACGAGCAGTACTTC. It encodes CASSQDLSGRTYEQYF.

This chain uses TRBV4-1 with TRBJ1-1; D is possibly TRBD1 (6 bases). The CDR3 has 14 residues. Trimming pared 6 bases from V and 1 base from J, leaving 12 bases between. CDR1 MGHRA and CDR2 YSYEKL come from the germline V gene. Here the CDR3 reads CASRLDRGNTEAFF. The CDR3 nucleotides read TGCGCCAGCAGACTGGACAGAGGGAACACTGAAGCTTTCTTT.

V usage is TRBV28 and J usage is TRBJ1-2, with TRBD1 matching 8 bases. CDR3 length equals 13 residues. After removal of 6 bases from V and 4 bases from J, the junction contained 4 bases not matched to a gene. From germline, CDR1 is MDHEN and CDR2 SYDVKM. In DNA form, the CDR3 reads TGTGCCAGCAGCCGGACAGGGACCTATGGCTACACCTTC. Translated, it gives CASSRTGTYGYTF.

CDR3 sequence: CASSLRSPGLAYTEAFF. The CDR3 coding sequence is TGCGCCAGCAGCTTGCGATCTCCAGGGTTAGCTTACACTGAAGCTTTCTTT. The chain joins TRBV5-1 to TRBJ1-1; possible D gene TRBD1, 5 bases. V dropped 1 base and J dropped 3 bases, with 19 bases sitting between them. CDR3 size: 17 residues. In germline, CDR1 is SGHRS, CDR2 YFSETQ.

The chain uses TRBV28 and TRBJ1-5; D uncertain. In germline, CDR1 is MDHEN, CDR2 SYDVKM. V was cut by 5 bases and J by 4 bases, with 15 bases left in between. This CDR3 spans 15 amino acids. The CDR3 bases are TGTGCCAGCAGTCGAGTTCAAGGAGGAAATCAGCCCCAGCATTTT. Its translation: CASSRVQGGNQPQHF.

CDR3 DNA: TGTGCCAGCAGCGTAGCCAGGGGTAGCCAAGAGACCCAGTACTTC. It is translated as CASSVARGSQETQYF. The chain carries TRBV9 and TRBJ2-5, with TRBD1 as a possible D gene (6 bases). The V end was cut by 0 bases, the J end by 1 base, with 10 bases between. Per the germline V gene, CDR1 is SGDLS and CDR2 is YYNGEE. The CDR3 totals 15 residues.

This chain connects TRBV28 to TRBJ2-3, with 8 bases fitting TRBD2. The V and J ends lost 3 bases and 0 bases, in that order; junction bases with no gene match: 11. CDR3 length equals 18 residues. Germline V gene data show CDR1 as MDHEN and CDR2 as SYDVKM. CDR3 loop: CASSLSPGLGSSTDTQYF. In DNA form, the CDR3 reads TGTGCCAGCAGTTTGTCCCCGGGACTAGGAAGCAGCACAGATACGCAGTATTTT.

This rearrangement joins TRBV4-2 to TRBJ1-2, with D possibly TRBD1 on 5 matching bases. Between the trimmed V and J ends, which lost 2 bases and 0 bases, there was a span of 10 bases. CDR1 LGHNA and CDR2 YNFKEQ come from the germline V gene. CDR3 length: 15 residues. The CDR3: CASSQSGQANYGYTF. The CDR3 DNA reads TGTGCCAGCAGCCAATCAGGACAAGCTAACTATGGCTACACCTTC.